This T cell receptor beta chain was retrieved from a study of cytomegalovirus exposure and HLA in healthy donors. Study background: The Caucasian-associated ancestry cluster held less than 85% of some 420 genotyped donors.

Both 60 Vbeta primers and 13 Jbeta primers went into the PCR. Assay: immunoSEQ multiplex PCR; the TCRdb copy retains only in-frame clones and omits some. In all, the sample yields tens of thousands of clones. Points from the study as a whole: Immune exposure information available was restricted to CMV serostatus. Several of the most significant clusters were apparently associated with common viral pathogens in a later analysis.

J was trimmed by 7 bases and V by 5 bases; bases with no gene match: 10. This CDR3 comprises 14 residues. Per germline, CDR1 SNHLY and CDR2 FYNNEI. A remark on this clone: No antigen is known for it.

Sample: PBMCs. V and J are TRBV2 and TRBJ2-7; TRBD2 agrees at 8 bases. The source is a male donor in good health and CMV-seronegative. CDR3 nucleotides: TGTGCCAGCAGTTCCAGCGGGAGTTCGGGGGAGCAGTACTTC. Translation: CASSSSGSSGEQYF.